This T cell receptor beta chain stems from a study of graft-versus-host responses after intestinal transplantation (dated by TCRdb to the early 2020s). Concerning the study at large: Recipients received multivisceral, liver-intestinal, or isolated intestinal transplants. All recipients received anti-thymocyte globulin induction followed by maintenance tacrolimus and steroids for around three years. Bulk TCR-beta CDR3 sequencing was used to track graft-versus-host and host-versus-graft alloreactive T cell clones in the graft, circulation and bone marrow after intestinal transplantation. Of the roughly 26 intestinal transplant recipients enrolled in the cohort, one of whom was a retransplant, a few patients without pretransplant specimens were excluded. Rather than going through the commercial service, samples from three later patients were sequenced in-house on an Illumina MiSeq and processed with MiXCR. To identify alloreactive clones, pre-transplant mixed lymphocyte reaction products were sequenced and compared with unstimulated pre-transplant donor and recipient T cells. A peak of at least 4% donor T cells among recipient peripheral blood mononuclear cells was the definition used for donor T cell macrochimerism.

The CDR1 and CDR2 encoded by the germline V gene (reference sequence) are GTSNPN and SVGIG. The CDR3 contains 14 residues, cysteine and phenylalanine counted. CDR3 DNA only is kept here, 42 bases in frame from base 1. The full study reports these points: GvH clones were detected in recipient bone marrow, and some appeared earlier in ileal mucosa or blood, consistent with an intestinal mucosal origin. In patients with donor T cell macrochimerism, the allografts had high GvH to HvG T cell clonal ratios. Early after transplant, declines in HvG clones were associated with peak levels of circulating GvH clones. Conclusions were limited by the relatively low number and heterogeneity of intestinal transplant patients.

Worth noting for this clone: Its antigen remains undetermined. No clone much larger than this one lies a single base away; base qualities are absent.

The library came from the immunoSEQ multiplex PCR assay. Adaptive Biotechnologies carried out high-throughput TCR-beta CDR3 sequencing of genomic DNA for most patients. The original methods were these. Adaptive's ImmunoSEQ software supplied the TCR sequencing data for 18 patients, while MiXCR and VDJtools were used to process three other patients. CDR3 nucleotide sequences shared by donor and recipient were removed because the origin of these sequences could not be assigned. To be classed as alloreactive, a clone needed at least 2-fold expansion over unstimulated cells and a minimum CFSE-low frequency of 0.002% (template counts) or 0.001% (read counts). A clone was considered mappable if detected in the sequenced pre-transplant spleen, lymph node, or MLR CFSE-low populations of the donor or recipient. The cumulative frequency of alloreactive clones was calculated as a percentage of all sequences, weighted by copy number. The clones in this table, taken by TCRdb from immuneACCESS, are in-frame only. Not every clone is retained; where verified, under half of the shortfall comes from an unresolved V gene, and the cause of the rest is unknown. V, J and clone size were drawn from that table, and D and trimming were deduced from the DNA. Across this sample there are about 40,000 clones, with over 85% seen only once. Together, the top ten hold 3.6% of the sample.

Blood samples were collected up to 4 times in the first month after transplant and then at least monthly when available. The source material was PBMCs, sampled nearly 750 days after intestinal transplantation. The chain is assembled from TRBV30 and TRBJ2-6, with TRBD1 identical over 10 junction bases. This TCR was recovered from a human patient who received an intestinal transplant, so some T cells may come from the graft donor. The DNA is as follows: TGTGCTCGAGGACAGGGGGCTGGGGCCAACGTCCTGACTTTC. It codes for CARGQGAGANVLTF.